These 28 T cell receptor beta chains originate from one sample sequenced in a study of early T cells in non-severe SARS-CoV-2 infection. MiXCR, run by TCRdb on the 5' RACE reads, gives a single entry per CDR3 protein. The sample records approximately 97,000 distinct CDR3 sequences, about 11% being singletons. Sequenced here: whole blood, sampled at baseline. These receptors were collected from an adult who was a healthcare worker with PCR-confirmed SARS-CoV-2 infection or an uninfected control (not recorded which).

This clonotype has just a few counts. This sequence joins TRBV27 and TRBJ1-2, with 9 positions matching TRBD1. Germline-derived CDR1 and CDR2 are MNHEY and SMNVEV (reference sequence). With V trimmed by 2 bases and J by 5 bases, 6 bases remained unmatched. This CDR3 is built from 15 residues. CDR3 sequence reads: CASSLGTGNVYGYTF. The CDR3 DNA follows: TGTGCCAGCAGTTTAGGGACAGGGAATGTGTATGGCTACACCTTC.

This clonotype has only one observation. The V and J genes are TRBV10-3 and TRBJ2-3; D uncertain. CDR3 length: 16 residues. V was shortened by 0 bases and J by 2 bases, with 12 bases between the two germline ends. Germline V lookup: CDR1 ENHRY, CDR2 SYGVKD. CDR3 coding DNA: TGTGCCATCAGTGAGTCGATCGGACGAGACACAGATACGCAGTATTTT. The encoded protein is CAISESIGRDTDTQYF.

This clonotype was detected a few times. The chain is built from TRBV30 and TRBJ1-1; D remains ambiguous. The length of the CDR3 is 13 residues. The germline CDR1 and CDR2 sequences are GTSNPN and SVGIG (reference sequence). The germline V and J ends were trimmed by 3 bases and 0 bases, with 8 bases remaining between them. CDR3 sequence: CAWSRNMNTEAFF. Here the CDR3 DNA reads TGTGCCTGGAGCAGGAATATGAACACTGAAGCTTTCTTT.

V gene TRBV7-2 combines with J gene TRBJ1-2, with D uncertain. V lost 2 bases and J 4 bases, leaving 11 bases between the germline ends. The CDR3 length is 14 residues. Germline CDR1 and CDR2: SGHTA and FQGNSA. The chain's CDR3 is CASSLNGDFYGYTF. The CDR3 DNA follows: TGTGCCAGCAGCTTAAACGGAGACTTCTATGGCTACACCTTC.

This clonotype turned up a few times. The chain joins TRBV5-4 to TRBJ2-1, with TRBD2 identical over 8 bases. Trimming removed 4 bases from V and 4 bases from J; junction bases left unmatched: 7. Germline-derived CDR1 and CDR2 are SGHNT and YYREEE (reference sequence). This CDR3 is built from 15 residues. The CDR3 here is CASSKKRGNYNEQFF. DNA of the CDR3: TGTGCCAGCAGCAAAAAGCGGGGGAATTACAATGAGCAGTTCTTC.

The chain uses TRBV7-2 and TRBJ1-5; the D gene is possibly TRBD1 (6 bases). The CDR3 has 17 amino acids. Germline V gives CDR1 SGHTA, CDR2 FQGNSA. V dropped 1 base and J dropped 9 bases, with 22 bases sitting between them. The CDR3 region is CASSLDSSGTPSRPQHF. The CDR3 DNA follows: TGTGCCAGCAGCTTAGACTCTTCCGGGACACCTTCTAGGCCCCAGCATTTT.

This clonotype was detected only a few times. This rearrangement joins TRBV27 to TRBJ2-5; perhaps TRBD2 as D (5 bases). Trimming took 5 bases from V and 1 from J, leaving 11 bases between them. Germline lookup yields CDR1 MNHEY and CDR2 SMNVEV (reference sequence). The CDR3 covers 14 residues. CDR3 loop: CASSDYTAQETQYF. CDR3 sequence (DNA): TGTGCCAGCAGTGACTATACAGCCCAAGAGACCCAGTACTTC.

This clonotype was found a few times. V is TRBV10-1 and J is TRBJ2-7, with D unclear. The CDR3 is 11 amino acids. The germline gives CDR1 WNHNN, CDR2 SYGVQD (reference sequence). V was shortened by 3 bases and J by 3 bases, with 3 bases between the two germline ends. Here the CDR3 reads CASSENYEQYF. CDR3 DNA sequence: TGCGCCAGCAGTGAAAACTACGAGCAGTACTTC.

The chain couples TRBV6-2 or TRBV6-3 to TRBJ2-3, with a tentative D call TRBD2 (5 bases). V shed 0 bases and J shed 4 bases, with 5 bases lying between them. CDR3 size: 13 residues. CDR1 is MNHEY, CDR2 SVGEGT, per germline. DNA for the CDR3: TGTGCCAGCAGTTACTCGAGGGCAGATACGCAGTATTTT. This sequence encodes CASSYSRADTQYF.

The rearrangement joins TRBV4-2 to TRBJ2-7, with a weak D call TRBD1 (6 bases). Germline CDR1 reads LGHNA; CDR2 reads YNFKEQ. V was clipped by 1 base and J by 2 bases, with 12 bases between them. CDR3 length: 15 amino acids. The CDR3 sequence: CASSQGYKGAYEQYF. The CDR3 region has the DNA TGTGCCAGCAGCCAAGGATATAAGGGGGCCTACGAGCAGTACTTC.

This clonotype was counted many times. The chain couples TRBV14 to TRBJ2-2, with 8 bases identical to TRBD1. The CDR3 totals 12 residues. Germline lookup yields CDR1 SGHDN and CDR2 FVKESK. Trimming at V came to 6 bases and at J to 11 bases, leaving 5 bases not matched to a gene. CDR3 amino acids: CASRPDRGELFF. The CDR3 DNA reads TGTGCCAGCAGGCCCGACAGGGGTGAGCTGTTTTTT.

This clonotype was found many times. The V gene is TRBV7-2, the J gene TRBJ2-7; 9 nucleotides line up with TRBD1. V gave up 3 bases and J gave up 3 bases; unmatched junction bases: 6. Germline-derived CDR1 and CDR2 are SGHTA and FQGNSA. The CDR3 loop spans 15 amino acids. This chain's CDR3 is CASSFAGTGSYEQYF. The CDR3 DNA sequence: TGTGCCAGCAGCTTTGCCGGGACAGGGAGCTACGAGCAGTACTTC.

This clonotype was seen repeatedly, ten times or more. V usage is TRBV7-2 and J usage is TRBJ1-3; D remains ambiguous. The germline CDR1 and CDR2 sequences are SGHTA and FQGNSA. The CDR3 extends over 14 amino acids. Trimming shortened V by 1 base and J by 1 base, and 5 bases separated the two germline ends. This CDR3 is CASSLGLSGNTIYF. CDR3 in DNA: TGTGCCAGCAGCTTAGGGCTTTCTGGAAACACCATATATTTT.

In this sample, this clonotype turned up many times. The J gene is TRBJ2-1, the V gene TRBV20-1; 7 bases map to TRBD1. After removal of 8 bases from V and 7 bases from J, the junction contained 11 bases not matched to a gene. Germline CDR1 and CDR2: DFQATT and SNEGSKA (reference sequence). CDR3 length equals 13 residues. The DNA for the CDR3 is TGCAGTCCCAGCCAGGGGGTCGAGAATGAGCAGTTCTTC. It is translated as CSPSQGVENEQFF.

This clonotype was found many times. This rearrangement joins TRBV20-1 to TRBJ1-2; perhaps TRBD1 as D (5 bases). Germline V CDR1 and CDR2: DFQATT, SNEGSKA (reference sequence). V was pared by 0 bases and J by 13 bases, with 18 bases between. The CDR3 totals 13 residues. The CDR3 region is CSARDARDMFGTF. The CDR3 DNA reads as TGCAGTGCTAGAGATGCCAGGGATATGTTCGGCACCTTC.

The rearrangement uses TRBV20-1 and TRBJ1-6, with 7 bases aligning to TRBD1. CDR1 DFQATT and CDR2 SNEGSKA come from the germline V gene (reference sequence). V lost 3 bases, J lost 5 bases, and 16 bases stayed unmatched. The CDR3 totals 18 residues. CDR3: CSARDNTGAGINNSPLHF. In nucleotides, the CDR3 is TGCAGTGCTAGGGATAACACAGGGGCCGGCATAAATAATTCACCCCTCCACTTT.

The rearrangement uses TRBV7-3 and TRBJ1-5; D is uncertain. Germline V lookup: CDR1 SGHTA, CDR2 FQGTGA. This CDR3 region has 13 residues. Trimming removed 2 bases at V and 5 bases at J, with 7 bases between. The CDR3 sequence is CASSLGRDQPQHF. The CDR3 coding sequence is TGTGCCAGCAGCTTAGGTCGGGATCAGCCCCAGCATTTT.

The chain uses TRBV7-7 and TRBJ2-5; possible D gene TRBD2, 7 bases. Trimming pared 2 bases from V and 9 bases from J, leaving 13 bases between. The CDR3 contains 13 residues. Germline V lookup: CDR1 SSHAT, CDR2 FNYEAQ (reference sequence). The CDR3 bases are TGTGCCAGCAGCTTAAGGGAGGGGGAGGCCCAGTACTTC. Translated: CASSLREGEAQYF.

The chain is built from TRBV29-1 and TRBJ1-1; D is unclear. Germline V lookup: CDR1 SQVTM, CDR2 ANQGSEA. With 5 bases removed from V and 4 bases from J, the gap between germline ends came to 14 bases. The CDR3 length is 13 residues. The CDR3 is CSVSLPLVTEAFF. The CDR3 nucleotides are TGCAGCGTTTCCCTCCCGTTGGTCACTGAAGCTTTCTTT.

The V and J genes are TRBV19 and TRBJ2-1, with TRBD2 matching over 12 bases. The germline CDR1 and CDR2 sequences are LNHDA and SQIVND (reference sequence). The trim removed 4 bases at V and 10 bases at J, leaving 11 bases unmatched. There are 16 residues in the CDR3. CDR3 in amino acids: CASSKGTSGPAGEQFF. CDR3 nucleotide sequence: TGTGCCAGTAGTAAAGGGACTAGCGGGCCAGCCGGGGAGCAGTTCTTC.

Note on this clonotype: A much larger clone differs from this one at a single base, so this may be a read error. This chain uses TRBV19 with TRBJ2-2; 9 nucleotides match TRBD1. The CDR3 is made up of 15 amino acids. CDR1 is LNHDA, CDR2 SQIVND, per germline (reference sequence). The CDR3 protein is CASIAGQGPTGEPFF. The CDR3 DNA reads as TGTGCCAGTATTGCCGGACAGGGGCCCACCGGGGAGCCGTTTTTT.

This clonotype was picked up many times. The gene calls are TRBV19 and TRBJ2-2; 8 nucleotides align to TRBD2. The CDR3 is 14 amino acids. CDR1 LNHDA and CDR2 SQIVND come from the germline V gene (reference sequence). The V segment lost 5 bases and the J segment 1 base; nucleotides outside the gene matches: 0. The CDR3: CASSGTRNTGELFF. The CDR3 DNA sequence: TGTGCCAGTAGTGGGACTAGGAACACCGGGGAGCTGTTTTTT.

The table lists this clonotype with a few counts. V and J are TRBV20-1 and TRBJ2-1, with a weak D call TRBD2 (5 bases). The CDR3 consists of 15 residues. V was cut by 3 bases and J by 8 bases, with 20 bases left in between. Germline-derived CDR1 and CDR2 are DFQATT and SNEGSKA (reference sequence). The CDR3 protein is CSASTRRAPSYEQFF. The CDR3 DNA reads TGCAGTGCTAGCACCCGGCGGGCCCCTTCTTATGAGCAGTTCTTC.

V is TRBV27 and J is TRBJ2-1; no clear D. CDR1 is MNHEY and CDR2 is SMNVEV in the germline V gene (reference sequence). The CDR3 covers 14 residues. V lost 3 bases and J lost 2, with 8 bases in between. In nucleotides, the CDR3 is TGTGCCAGCAGTTTTGGAACGACCTACAATGAGCAGTTCTTC. Residues: CASSFGTTYNEQFF.

The CDR3 sequence is CASSLSPGEVTEAFF. CDR3 DNA sequence: TGTGCCAGCAGCTTATCTCCAGGGGAGGTCACTGAAGCTTTCTTT. The chain uses TRBV7-2 and TRBJ1-1, with a weak D call TRBD1 (6 bases). Germline values: CDR1 SGHTA, CDR2 FQGNSA. CDR3 length: 15 amino acids. Trimming pared 2 bases from V and 4 bases from J, leaving 14 bases between. Together with reference TRBV7-2 and TRBJ1-1, the CDR3 gives the full variable domain: GAGVSQSPSNKVTEKGKDVELRCDPISGHTALYWYRQSLGQGLEFLIYFQGNSAPDKSGLPSDRFSAERTGGSVSTLTIQRTQQEDSAVYLCASSLSPGEVTEAFFGQGTRLTVV.

This clonotype appeared many times. The chain links TRBV7-2 to TRBJ2-7; D is undetermined. Germline CDR1 is SGHTA and CDR2 is FQGNSA. V lost 2 bases to trimming and J lost 5 bases, with 4 bases between them. The CDR3 length is 11 residues. This CDR3 reads CASSLSNEQYF. The CDR3 nucleotides are TGTGCCAGCAGCTTAAGTAACGAGCAGTACTTC.

Here the CDR3 reads CSARDVMTGTGYEQYF. CDR3 coding DNA: TGCAGTGCTAGAGACGTTATGACAGGGACGGGATACGAGCAGTACTTC. J is TRBJ2-7 and V is TRBV20-1; 7 bases fit TRBD1. Germline lookup yields CDR1 DFQATT and CDR2 SNEGSKA (reference sequence). CDR3 length: 16 residues. The V and J ends lost 0 bases and 4 bases, in that order; junction bases with no gene match: 12.

This clonotype has ten or more counts. DNA of the CDR3: TGTGCCAGCAGCTTAGATTTAGGGACAGGAAAAAACATTCAGTACTTC. Translating gives CASSLDLGTGKNIQYF. The chain recombines TRBV11-2 with TRBJ2-4, with 8 bases lining up with TRBD1. The V segment lost 0 bases and the J segment 4 bases; nucleotides outside the gene matches: 5. Germline V gives CDR1 SGHAT, CDR2 FQNNGV. The CDR3 length is 16 residues.